One and the same sample provided the 27 T cell receptor beta chains below, sequenced in a study of response to subunit inactivated influenza vaccine. From the RT-PCR reads, TCRdb called clonotypes with MiXCR, one entry per CDR3 protein. This table has 550,000 to 800,000 distinct CDR3 sequences, approximately 15% appearing once. The specimen was PBMCs from blood, collected 14 days before vaccination. Every receptor here comes from a man in his fifties who received an inactivated influenza vaccine.

The V gene is TRBV5-1, the J gene TRBJ1-1, with D maybe TRBD1 (5 bases). The ends were cut back, 2 bases at V and 1 base at J, with 9 bases in the middle. CDR1 SGHRS and CDR2 YFSETQ come from the germline V gene. CDR3 length equals 14 residues. Here the CDR3 reads CASSFIGENTEAFF. The CDR3 nucleotides read TGCGCCAGCAGCTTCATAGGGGAGAACACTGAAGCTTTCTTT.

In this sample, this clonotype turned up a few times. The chain carries TRBV25-1 and TRBJ1-1; the D is unclear. The CDR3 is made up of 16 amino acids. V lost 5 bases and J 1 base, leaving 17 bases between the germline ends. CDR1 is MGHDK, CDR2 SYGVNS, per germline. CDR3 residues: CASSHRASSGNTEAFF. CDR3 in DNA: TGTGCCAGCAGTCACCGGGCTTCGAGTGGGAACACTGAAGCTTTCTTT.

This clonotype has a handful of counts. The chain has TRBV11-2 and TRBJ2-1; possibly TRBD2 for D (7 bases). The ends were cut back, 4 bases at V and 2 bases at J, with 12 bases in the middle. There are 15 residues in the CDR3. Germline V CDR1 and CDR2: SGHAT, FQNNGV. This CDR3 is CASSWGGGPYNEQFF. In DNA form, the CDR3 reads TGTGCCAGCAGCTGGGGCGGGGGCCCCTACAATGAGCAGTTCTTC. Combining the CDR3 with reference TRBV11-2 and TRBJ2-1 gives the whole variable domain EAGVAQSPRYKIIEKRQSVAFWCNPISGHATLYWYQQILGQGPKLLIQFQNNGVVDDSQLPKDRFSAERLKGVDSTLKIQPAKLEDSAVYLCASSWGGGPYNEQFFGPGTRLTVL.

This rearrangement joins TRBV6-1 to TRBJ2-7; D may match TRBD1 or TRBD2 (7 bases each). V lost 0 bases to trimming and J lost 2 bases, with 14 bases between them. Per the germline V gene, CDR1 is MNHNS and CDR2 is SASEGT. This CDR3 has 16 amino acids. CDR3 residues: CASSEAPAGGAYEQYF. CDR3 sequence (DNA): TGTGCCAGCAGTGAAGCGCCCGCAGGGGGGGCCTACGAGCAGTACTTC.

The CDR3 spells CASSSSGSGGSNNEQFF. The CDR3 region has the DNA TGCGCCAGCAGCTCCTCGGGTAGCGGGGGGTCTAACAATGAGCAGTTCTTC. The genes are TRBV5-1 and TRBJ2-1; 10 bases align to TRBD2. J lost 5 bases, V lost 3 bases, and 11 bases had no gene match. Germline V CDR1 and CDR2: SGHRS, YFSETQ. This CDR3 has 17 amino acids.

In this sample, this clonotype turned up a few times. The V and J genes are TRBV12-3 or TRBV12-4 and TRBJ2-7; D uncertain. This CDR3 has 13 amino acids. V lost 3 bases and J 7 bases, leaving 13 bases between the germline ends. CDR3 sequence: CASSFVPRGEQYF. The CDR3 nucleotides are TGTGCCAGCAGTTTCGTCCCTCGAGGAGAGCAGTACTTC.

The chain has TRBV7-2 and TRBJ2-7; 7 bases map to TRBD1. The V gene end was trimmed by 5 bases and the J gene end by 2 bases; junction bases not matched to a gene: 9. The CDR3 sequence is 15 residues long. The germline CDR1 and CDR2 sequences are SGHTA and FQGNSA. This CDR3 reads CASSAVGTDPYEQYF. The CDR3 DNA is TGTGCCAGCAGCGCCGTGGGGACAGATCCCTACGAGCAGTACTTC.

In this sample, this clonotype turned up a few times. This chain uses TRBV7-6 with TRBJ2-3, with a possible D match to TRBD2 (6 bases). The CDR3 runs 16 residues. Trimming removed 3 bases at V and 1 base at J, with 14 bases between. Germline V lookup: CDR1 SGHVS, CDR2 FNYEAQ. DNA for the CDR3: TGTGCCAGCAGCTTTCTTATGGGCGGGGGCACAGATACGCAGTATTTT. Encoded protein: CASSFLMGGGTDTQYF.

The sample holds many counts of this clonotype. CDR3 region: CASSYSGQPANTGELFF. The CDR3, as DNA: TGTGCCAGCAGTTACTCGGGGCAGCCCGCGAACACCGGGGAGCTGTTTTTT. The V gene is TRBV6-5, the J gene TRBJ2-2; perhaps TRBD1 as D (5 bases). The V end lost 0 bases, the J end lost 0 bases, and 11 bases lay between the germline ends. Germline values: CDR1 MNHEY, CDR2 SVGAGI. The CDR3 length is 17 residues.

The rearrangement uses TRBV30 and TRBJ2-3; TRBD1 is a possible D gene (5 bases). V shed 4 bases and J shed 1 base, with 18 bases lying between them. The CDR3 is 16 residues long. The V gene's germline CDR1 is GTSNPN and CDR2 SVGIG (reference sequence). The CDR3, as DNA: TGTGCCTGGAATCCAGGGTTGGGCCTTGGCACAGATACGCAGTATTTT. Protein sequence: CAWNPGLGLGTDTQYF.

A few counts support this clonotype. This sequence joins TRBV20-1 and TRBJ2-1; D perhaps matches TRBD2 (5 bases). CDR1 and CDR2 from the germline V gene are DFQATT and SNEGSKA (reference sequence). CDR3 length: 14 residues. V was shortened by 0 bases and J by 6 bases, with 12 bases between the two germline ends. CDR3 bases: TGCAGTGCTAGAGAATCGGCCCTAGCCAATGAGCAGTTCTTC. Its protein product is CSARESALANEQFF.

This clonotype has a handful of counts. V gene TRBV12-3 or TRBV12-4 combines with J gene TRBJ2-7; the match to TRBD1 covers 10 bases. With 6 bases clipped from V and 6 bases from J, the junction kept 8 bases outside the gene matches. This CDR3 spans 14 amino acids. CDR3 DNA: TGTGCCAGCAGCCCCGGGACAGGGGTTGTCGAGCAGTACTTC. Protein sequence: CASSPGTGVVEQYF.

The chain has TRBV7-2 and TRBJ2-2; either TRBD1 or TRBD2 may fit D (5 bases each). The CDR3 consists of 14 residues. V gave up 6 bases and J gave up 4 bases, with 12 bases separating them. CDR1 and CDR2 from the germline V gene are SGHTA and FQGNSA. The CDR3 spells CASRPLGATGELFF. DNA of the CDR3: TGTGCCAGCAGGCCCCTCGGGGCCACCGGGGAGCTGTTTTTT.

This clonotype was seen a handful of times. The chain has TRBV6-5 and TRBJ1-1; no clear D. With 0 bases removed from V and 1 base from J, the gap between germline ends came to 9 bases. The CDR3 totals 15 residues. CDR1 and CDR2 (germline): MNHEY, SVGAGI. DNA for the CDR3: TGTGCCAGCAGTTACTCGAGGTGGGGGAACACTGAAGCTTTCTTT. Its translation: CASSYSRWGNTEAFF.

This clonotype occurred a few times. V and J are TRBV11-2 and TRBJ2-1; the match to TRBD2 covers 7 bases. The trim removed 0 bases at V and 3 bases at J, leaving 5 bases unmatched. Germline V lookup: CDR1 SGHAT, CDR2 FQNNGV. The CDR3 totals 16 residues. The CDR3 DNA sequence: TGTGCCAGCAGCTTAGATCGGGACTACTACTACAATGAGCAGTTCTTC. Translated, it gives CASSLDRDYYYNEQFF.

The chain is built from TRBV29-1 and TRBJ2-2, with 7 nucleotides matching TRBD1. V trimming: 4 bases; J trimming: 4 bases; junction bases outside the gene matches: 3. There are 13 residues in the CDR3. Looked up from germline, CDR1 is SQVTM and CDR2 is ANQGSEA. The CDR3 spells CSVVGTATGELFF. The DNA for the CDR3 is TGCAGCGTTGTCGGGACAGCCACCGGGGAGCTGTTTTTT.

This clonotype has a handful of counts. This chain connects TRBV6-2 or TRBV6-3 to TRBJ2-5, with a possible D match to TRBD1 (6 bases). CDR3 size: 14 residues. Germline V gene sequence: CDR1 MNHEY, CDR2 SVGEGT. Trimming left V 5 bases short and J 5 bases short, with 15 bases between. CDR3 sequence: CASSQPGTWETQYF. The CDR3 coding sequence is TGTGCCAGCAGTCAACCCGGGACATGGGAGACCCAGTACTTC.

The chain recombines TRBV7-9 with TRBJ2-1, with 7 nucleotides matching TRBD2. V trimming: 5 bases; J trimming: 5 bases; junction bases outside the gene matches: 12. Germline V CDR1 and CDR2: SEHNR, FQNEAQ (reference sequence). The CDR3 is 16 residues long. CDR3 DNA sequence: TGTGCCAGCAGCCCGCGGGCCCAAGCGGGGCACAATGAGCAGTTCTTC. Translation: CASSPRAQAGHNEQFF.

This clonotype was counted a few times. The gene calls are TRBV24-1 and TRBJ2-3, with D unresolved. The germline V gene has CDR1 KGHDR and CDR2 SFDVKD. CDR3 size: 16 residues. V was trimmed by 0 bases and J by 2 bases, leaving 11 bases between them. The CDR3 nucleotides read TGTGCCACCAGTGATTTGTCGGCGAGGACCACAGATACGCAGTATTTT. It is translated as CATSDLSARTTDTQYF.

This clonotype was counted at least ten times. CDR3 coding DNA: TGTGCCACCAGCGCGGTCTCCAGGGACAGGGGGTTCTTC. Encoded protein: CATSAVSRDRGFF. The gene calls are TRBV15 and TRBJ2-1, with 10 positions matching TRBD1. Germline V gene data show CDR1 as LNHNV and CDR2 as YYDKDF (reference sequence). The CDR3 covers 13 residues. Trimming cost V 5 bases and J 15 bases; bases outside gene matches: 10.

This clonotype was picked up a small number of times. The chain employs TRBV29-1 and TRBJ2-7; no clear D gene. V was trimmed by 0 bases and J by 4 bases, leaving 7 bases between them. This CDR3 contains 12 residues. Germline-derived CDR1 and CDR2 are SQVTM and ANQGSEA. The CDR3 sequence is CSVEDPSYEQYF. CDR3 DNA: TGCAGCGTTGAAGATCCAAGTTACGAGCAGTACTTC.

This chain connects TRBV20-1 to TRBJ2-7, with D perhaps TRBD1 or TRBD2 (5 bases each). Between the trimmed V and J ends, which lost 5 bases and 7 bases, there was a span of 15 bases. Germline loops: CDR1 DFQATT, CDR2 SNEGSKA (reference sequence). CDR3 length equals 12 residues. In DNA form, the CDR3 reads TGCAGTGCTTCCCGGGACCCGAAAGAGCAGTACTTC. This gives the protein CSASRDPKEQYF.

The chain joins TRBV7-9 to TRBJ2-1; D unclear. V was pared by 5 bases and J by 6 bases, with 11 bases between. The CDR3 is 13 residues long. The germline V gene has CDR1 SEHNR and CDR2 FQNEAQ (reference sequence). The CDR3 spells CASSPGTFNEQFF. The CDR3 DNA is TGTGCCAGCAGCCCAGGAACTTTCAATGAGCAGTTCTTC.

This clonotype was seen repeatedly, ten times or more. The genes are TRBV11-2 and TRBJ2-3, with unresolved D. The germline V and J ends were trimmed by 6 bases and 14 bases, with 9 bases remaining between them. Per the germline V gene, CDR1 is SGHAT and CDR2 is FQNNGV. The CDR3 sequence is 9 residues long. The chain's CDR3 is CASSPLMYF. The CDR3 nucleotides are TGTGCCAGCAGTCCACTTATGTATTTT.

CDR3 loop: CSARRLAGPADTQYF. The CDR3 DNA reads TGCAGTGCAAGGAGACTAGCGGGACCCGCAGATACGCAGTATTTT. V and J are TRBV20-1 and TRBJ2-3; 11 bases agree with TRBD2. The V gene's germline CDR1 is DFQATT and CDR2 SNEGSKA (reference sequence). J gave up 4 bases and V 6 bases, and 9 bases lay outside the gene matches. This CDR3 region has 15 residues.

This chain joins TRBV5-5 and TRBJ2-2; D remains unclear. The V gene lost 0 bases and the J gene lost 8 bases, with 17 bases spanning the gap. This CDR3 spans 16 amino acids. The V gene's germline CDR1 is SGHKS and CDR2 YYEKEE (reference sequence). The CDR3 DNA follows: TGTGCCAGCAGCTTGGTGGCCTCCCGGCGGTCTGGGGAGCTGTTTTTT. Its translation: CASSLVASRRSGELFF.

The rearrangement joins TRBV12-5 to TRBJ2-3; D is possibly TRBD2 (6 bases). Trimming removed 0 bases at V and 0 bases at J, with 13 bases between. CDR3 size: 17 residues. Germline values: CDR1 LGHNT, CDR2 FRNRAP. CDR3 amino acids: CASGLVGVAESTDTQYF. The CDR3 region has the DNA TGTGCTAGTGGTTTGGTCGGCGTAGCGGAAAGCACAGATACGCAGTATTTT.